Each of the 18 T cell receptor beta chains below was sequenced from the same sample in a study of PD-1 blockade in classical Hodgkin lymphoma. Relapse after autologous stem cell transplantation occurred in every patient, and brentuximab vedotin exposure varied. Profiled with immunoSEQ multiplex PCR; TCRdb holds only in-frame clones, not every one. The sample contains about 27,000 clones, about four fifths of which appear only once. The specimen was peripheral blood mononuclear cells (PBMCs), collected before the second cycle of nivolumab. Source of these receptors: a human donor with classical Hodgkin lymphoma.

The chain couples TRBV5-1 to TRBJ1-3; 10 bases are a match to TRBD1. The ends lost 2 bases at V and 2 bases at J; junction bases unmatched: 7. The CDR3 has 17 amino acids. CDR1 SGHRS and CDR2 YFSETQ come from the germline V gene. The CDR3 here is CASSFNPGQGTGNTIYF. The CDR3 bases are TGCGCCAGCAGCTTTAATCCGGGACAGGGGACTGGAAACACCATATATTTT.

The chain couples TRBV4-3 to TRBJ1-2; no clear D gene. CDR1 is LGHNA and CDR2 is YSLEER in the germline V gene. This CDR3 is built from 16 residues. V lost 0 bases, J lost 8 bases, and 19 bases lay in between. Here the CDR3 DNA reads TGCGCCAGCAGCCAAGAATGGTCAGGTCGAGCGGTAGGCTACACCTTC. This encodes CASSQEWSGRAVGYTF.

The V gene is TRBV27, the J gene TRBJ1-5, with a tentative D call TRBD1 (5 bases). The CDR3 runs to 15 residues. CDR1 is MNHEY and CDR2 is SMNVEV in the germline V gene (reference sequence). V lost 2 bases and J lost 0, with 8 bases in between. CDR3 in amino acids: CASSLRGLSNQPQHF. CDR3 nucleotides: TGTGCCAGCAGTTTAAGGGGTCTTAGCAATCAGCCCCAGCATTTT.

The rearrangement links TRBV18 to TRBJ1-2, with 9 bases fitting TRBD1. The CDR3 has 15 residues. V dropped 6 bases and J dropped 6; count of bases not matched to a gene: 11. The germline CDR1 and CDR2 sequences are KGHSH and LQKENI. Here the CDR3 reads CASSRAGTGRDGYTF. The DNA of the CDR3 is TGTGCCAGCTCCCGAGCCGGGACAGGGAGGGATGGCTACACCTTC.

The V call is TRBV28, the J call TRBJ1-3, with D perhaps TRBD1 (5 bases). CDR3 size: 17 residues. With 3 bases removed from V and 2 bases from J, the gap between germline ends came to 17 bases. CDR1 and CDR2 (germline): MDHEN, SYDVKM. CDR3 amino acids: CASSFRGRGGTGNTIYF. CDR3 DNA sequence: TGTGCCAGCAGTTTTAGGGGCCGGGGGGGAACTGGAAACACCATATATTTT. Variable domain in full (rest from reference TRBV28 and TRBJ1-3): DVKVTQSSRYLVKRTGEKVFLECVQDMDHENMFWYRQDPGLGLRLIYFSYDVKMKEKGDIPEGYSVSREKKERFSLILESASTNQTSMYLCASSFRGRGGTGNTIYFGEGSWLTVV.

This clone was detected only once. The V call is TRBV7-9, the J call TRBJ2-5, with 9 positions matching TRBD1. J lost 2 bases, V lost 5 bases, and 15 bases had no gene match. Germline CDR1 SEHNR, CDR2 FQNEAQ (reference sequence). This CDR3 has 18 residues. CDR3 coding DNA: TGTGCCAGCAGCAAAGGACAGGGGTCTACTAGTCAGCAAGAGACCCAGTACTTC. It encodes CASSKGQGSTSQQETQYF.

The gene calls are TRBV11-3 and TRBJ2-3; D remains unclear. The V end lost 1 base, the J end lost 5 bases, and 10 bases lay between the germline ends. This CDR3 spans 14 amino acids. Germline CDR1 reads SGHNT; CDR2 reads YENEEA. Here the CDR3 DNA reads TGTGCCAGCAGCTTAGGCCAGGCAGGAGATACGCAGTATTTT. As protein: CASSLGQAGDTQYF.

The genes are TRBV19 and TRBJ1-5; D is unresolved. Germline values: CDR1 LNHDA, CDR2 SQIVND (reference sequence). Trimming removed 2 bases at V and 0 bases at J, with 8 bases between. This CDR3 has 15 amino acids. CDR3 in DNA: TGTGCCAGTAGTATACGGATCGATAGCAATCAGCCCCAGCATTTT. Protein sequence: CASSIRIDSNQPQHF.

This clone occurred a few times. V gene TRBV5-1 combines with J gene TRBJ2-7; 7 positions agree with TRBD1. The CDR3 spans 16 residues. In germline, CDR1 is SGHRS, CDR2 YFSETQ. V lost 6 bases to trimming and J lost 0 bases; unmatched junction nucleotides: 12. The CDR3 here is CASTTGQPTSSYEQYF. As DNA, the CDR3 is TGCGCCAGCACCACGGGACAGCCCACGAGCTCCTACGAGCAGTACTTC. The full variable domain, its missing parts supplied by reference TRBV5-1 and TRBJ2-7, is KAGVTQTPRYLIKTRGQQVTLSCSPISGHRSVSWYQQTPGQGLQFLFEYFSETQRNKGNFPGRFSGRQFSNSRSEMNVSTLELGDSALYLCASTTGQPTSSYEQYFGPGTRLTVT.

The genes are TRBV5-1 and TRBJ1-1, with D maybe TRBD1 (5 bases). Germline V lookup: CDR1 SGHRS, CDR2 YFSETQ. The CDR3 is 16 amino acids. Trimming stripped 0 bases from V and 1 base from J, with 13 bases between. The CDR3 region is CASSLAQRGGNTEAFF. The CDR3 bases are TGCGCCAGCAGCTTGGCCCAAAGGGGCGGGAACACTGAAGCTTTCTTT.

CDR3 loop: CASSLALEGGNEKLFF. The CDR3 bases are TGTGCCAGCAGCTTAGCCCTGGAGGGCGGAAATGAAAAACTGTTTTTT. This chain uses TRBV11-3 with TRBJ1-4; D remains ambiguous. V was pared by 1 base and J by 5 bases, with 14 bases between. This CDR3 has 16 residues. In germline, CDR1 is SGHNT, CDR2 YENEEA. The full variable domain, in which reference TRBV11-3 and TRBJ1-4 provide the parts outside the CDR3, is EAGVVQSPRYKIIEKKQPVAFWCNPISGHNTLYWYLQNLGQGPELLIRYENEEAVDDSQLPKDRFSAERLKGVDSTLKIQPAELGDSAVYLCASSLALEGGNEKLFFGSGTQLSVL.

Concerning this clone itself: The junction departs from germline at one end; a sequencing error may be responsible. This chain connects TRBV19 to TRBJ1-1, with 8 bases that match TRBD1. Germline CDR1 and CDR2: LNHDA and SQIVND (reference sequence). CDR3 length equals 17 residues. The CDR3 is CASTPPSQGVVKTEAFF. The CDR3 bases are TGTGCCAGTACCCCCCCGTCACAGGGGGTGGTGAAGACTGAAGCTTTCTTT.

V and J are TRBV7-9 and TRBJ1-6; TRBD1 matches at 7 bases. CDR1 SEHNR and CDR2 FQNEAQ come from the germline V gene (reference sequence). The CDR3 loop spans 15 amino acids. Trimming took 5 bases from V and 8 from J; bases not matched to a gene: 9. The CDR3 DNA is TGTGCCAGCAGCCAAAACAGGGGAGGACATTCACCCCTCCACTTT. Translating gives CASSQNRGGHSPLHF. The whole variable domain, remainder taken from reference TRBV7-9 and TRBJ1-6, is DTGVSQNPRHKITKRGQNVTFRCDPISEHNRLYWYRQTLGQGPEFLTYFQNEAQLEKSRLLSDRFSAERPKGSFSTLEIQRTEQGDSAMYLCASSQNRGGHSPLHFGNGTRLTVT.

The V gene is TRBV27, the J gene TRBJ1-2; maybe TRBD1 (5 bases). V lost 4 bases and J 2 bases, leaving 23 bases between the germline ends. Germline CDR1 is MNHEY and CDR2 is SMNVEV (reference sequence). The CDR3 is 18 residues long. CDR3 loop: CASSSQAWVAGVNYGYTF. DNA for the CDR3: TGTGCCAGCAGTTCACAAGCCTGGGTGGCGGGGGTCAACTATGGCTACACCTTC.

The chain carries TRBV4-2 and TRBJ1-6; D unclear. The germline V gene encodes CDR1 LGHNA and CDR2 YNFKEQ. V gave up 1 base and J gave up 0 bases, with 13 bases separating them. The CDR3 extends over 18 amino acids. CDR3 sequence: CASSQGLGTSSYNSPLHF. Written as DNA, the CDR3 is TGTGCCAGCAGCCAAGGTCTGGGCACGAGCTCCTATAATTCACCCCTCCACTTT.

V gene TRBV6-5 combines with J gene TRBJ2-4; possibly TRBD1 or TRBD2 for D (5 bases each). CDR1 and CDR2 from the germline V gene are MNHEY and SVGAGI. The V end lost 9 bases, the J end lost 6 bases, and 12 bases lay between the germline ends. The CDR3 consists of 12 residues. CDR3 residues: CASTPGTNIQYF. In nucleotides, the CDR3 is TGTGCCAGTACCCCAGGGACAAACATTCAGTACTTC.

This chain connects TRBV19 to TRBJ1-1; D unclear. The CDR3 totals 14 residues. Germline values: CDR1 LNHDA, CDR2 SQIVND (reference sequence). V dropped 6 bases and J dropped 10 bases, with 21 bases sitting between them. The DNA for the CDR3 is TGTGCCAGTAGCAAGGATTTGGACTGGACGGGAGCTTTCTTT. Its translation is CASSKDLDWTGAFF.

A single count supports this clone. The chain links TRBV6-5 to TRBJ1-1, with unresolved D. CDR1 MNHEY and CDR2 SVGAGI come from the germline V gene. V lost 2 bases and J 1 base, leaving 5 bases between the germline ends. CDR3 length: 13 amino acids. CDR3 DNA sequence: TGTGCCAGCAGTTACGGAAGGAACACTGAAGCTTTCTTT. It is translated as CASSYGRNTEAFF.